This TCR beta chain emerged from a study of shared clonotypes between healthy human individuals. Comments on this clone: Its target is not known.

Authors' methods: Owing to the provision of junction-only sequences devoid of quality scores by immunoSEQ, filtering differed. TCRdb's copy holds only in-frame clones and misses some; the assay was immunoSEQ multiplex PCR. That table gives V, J and clone size, and the DNA gave D and trimming. The data show approximately 650,000 clones, with just under 97% seen just once and 0.1% to 0.11% held by the top ten. It was CD45RO-negative cells, positively selected for CCR7, that made up naive CD8 cells, with terminally differentiated effector memory CD45RA+ cells excluded. Each donor was a Caucasian adult residing in Nashville, Tennessee. Overall study results and limits: It was the non-shared clonotypes that had lower generation probabilities than clonotypes shared by all four donors. A handful of donors held 4.5% to 5% of naive CD4 clonotypes in common.

Unmatched junction bases numbered 19, after V lost 4 bases and J lost 4 bases. The CDR3 covers 19 residues. Germline CDR1 and CDR2: SEHNR and FQNEAQ (reference sequence). J is TRBJ2-3 and V is TRBV7-9; 8 bases match TRBD2. This receptor was obtained from a woman aged 30 to 39 in good health. Sequenced input: naive CD8+ T cells sorted from blood. CDR3 DNA: TGTGCCAGCAGCTCTCTAGACTACCTCGCGACTAGCGTAGCAGATACGCAGTATTTT. Its protein is CASSSLDYLATSVADTQYF.